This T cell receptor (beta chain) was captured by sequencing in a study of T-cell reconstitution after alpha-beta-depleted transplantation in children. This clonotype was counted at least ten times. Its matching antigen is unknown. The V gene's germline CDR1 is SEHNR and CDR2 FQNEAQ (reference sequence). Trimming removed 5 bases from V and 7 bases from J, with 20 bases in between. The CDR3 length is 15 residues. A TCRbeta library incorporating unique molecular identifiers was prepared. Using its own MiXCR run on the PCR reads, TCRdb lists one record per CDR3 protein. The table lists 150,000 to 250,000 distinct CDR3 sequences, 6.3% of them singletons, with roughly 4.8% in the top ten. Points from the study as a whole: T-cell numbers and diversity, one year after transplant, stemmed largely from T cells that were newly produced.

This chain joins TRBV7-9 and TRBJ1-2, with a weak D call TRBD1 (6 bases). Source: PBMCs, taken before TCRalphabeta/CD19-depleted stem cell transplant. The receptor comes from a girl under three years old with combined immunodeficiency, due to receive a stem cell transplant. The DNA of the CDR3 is TGTGCCAGCAGCAGTACAGGGAAAGGGTATAGTGGCTACACCTTC. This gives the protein CASSSTGKGYSGYTF.